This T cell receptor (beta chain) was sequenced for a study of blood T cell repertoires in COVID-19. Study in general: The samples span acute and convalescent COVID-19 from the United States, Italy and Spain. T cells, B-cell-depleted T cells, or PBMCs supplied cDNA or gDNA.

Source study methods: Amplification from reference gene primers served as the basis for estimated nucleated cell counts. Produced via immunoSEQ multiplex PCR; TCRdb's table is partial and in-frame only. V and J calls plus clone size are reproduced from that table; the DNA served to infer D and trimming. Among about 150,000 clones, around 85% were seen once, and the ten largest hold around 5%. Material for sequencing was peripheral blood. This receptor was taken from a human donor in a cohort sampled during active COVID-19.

CDR3 protein: CASSLEHRVYEQYF. The CDR3 nucleotides read TGTGCCAGCAGCTTAGAGCACAGGGTGTACGAGCAGTACTTC. This rearrangement joins TRBV7-2 to TRBJ2-7, with D possibly being TRBD1 (6 bases). The CDR3 is made up of 14 amino acids. Trimming removed 1 base from V and 4 bases from J, with 11 bases in between. Germline V gene lookup returns CDR1 SGHTA and CDR2 FQGNSA.